The next 29 T cell receptor beta chains were all read from a single sample in a study of vaccination effects on CD4 cells after COVID-19 (dated by TCRdb to 2022 to 2024). Library prep was done by the immunoSEQ multiplex PCR assay. In TCRdb, the immuneACCESS table is reduced to in-frame sequences with V and J assigned. These tables do not hold every clone; where another copy was compared, an unresolved V gene accounts for under half, and the others remain unexplained. The sample table records tens of thousands of clones; roughly 76% of these occur just once. The top ten clonotypes cover 20% to 25% of the sample. No cognate antigen is known for these TCRs. In the ViraFEST assay, PBMC were stimulated with viral peptide pools, and antigen-specific CD4+ T cell clonotypes were then identified by expansion using TCR sequencing. After less than eleven days of culture, CD4+ T cells were isolated with the EasySep CD4+ T cell isolation kit. Healthy vaccine recipients had no prior SARS-CoV-2 infection, confirmed by negative nucleocapsid antibodies before and after vaccination.

The sequencing here drew on CD4+ T cells from PBMCs cultured with SARS-CoV-2 spike peptides, taken before COVID-19 vaccination. The label giving this sample's cell subset or site can be read as: SARS-CoV-2 spike overlapping peptide pool stimulation. The source of these receptors is a human donor who received a COVID-19 vaccine.

The gene calls are TRBV19 and TRBJ2-1; 10 bases align to TRBD1. The V gene's germline CDR1 is LNHDA and CDR2 SQIVND (reference sequence). The CDR3 has 15 residues. Losses at the gene ends were 4 bases for V and 2 bases for J; bases not matched to a gene: 2. The CDR3 sequence: CASSNGQGAYNEQFF. CDR3 bases: TGTGCCAGTAGTAACGGACAGGGGGCCTACAATGAGCAGTTCTTC.

The V call is TRBV25-1, the J call TRBJ1-6; D gene unclear. V was trimmed by 6 bases and J by 3 bases, leaving 9 bases between them. CDR1 and CDR2 (germline): MGHDK, SYGVNS. The CDR3 sequence is 14 residues long. The CDR3 DNA follows: TGTGCCAGCAGGGCTGACTACTATAATTCACCCCTCCACTTT. Translated: CASRADYYNSPLHF.

This CDR3 is CASSQVPGQGLRAKNIQYF. As DNA, the CDR3 is TGTGCCAGCAGCCAGGTGCCGGGACAGGGGCTGAGGGCCAAAAACATTCAGTACTTC. The rearrangement joins TRBV11-2 to TRBJ2-4, with 10 bases aligning to TRBD1. CDR1 and CDR2 from the germline V gene are SGHAT and FQNNGV. The trim removed 5 bases at V and 1 base at J, leaving 14 bases unmatched. The length of the CDR3 is 19 residues.

This rearrangement joins TRBV7-2 to TRBJ1-2; maybe TRBD1 (6 bases). The CDR3 extends over 15 amino acids. The germline V gene has CDR1 SGHTA and CDR2 FQGNSA. Trimming pared 8 bases from V and 0 bases from J, leaving 16 bases between. The CDR3 sequence: CASSWWDTTNYGYTF. The CDR3, as DNA: TGTGCCAGCTCCTGGTGGGACACCACTAACTATGGCTACACCTTC. Together with reference TRBV7-2 and TRBJ1-2, the CDR3 gives the full variable domain: GAGVSQSPSNKVTEKGKDVELRCDPISGHTALYWYRQSLGQGLEFLIYFQGNSAPDKSGLPSDRFSAERTGGSVSTLTIQRTQQEDSAVYLCASSWWDTTNYGYTFGSGTRLTVV.

The DNA for the CDR3 is TGCAGCGTCCTCTATGGGACAGGGGCTGAAGCTTTCTTT. Its protein product is CSVLYGTGAEAFF. The J gene is TRBJ1-1, the V gene TRBV29-1; 10 bases agree with TRBD1. The CDR3 contains 13 residues. Germline CDR1 and CDR2: SQVTM and ANQGSEA. Trimming removed 6 bases from V and 6 bases from J; junction bases left unmatched: 7.

The chain uses TRBV24-1 and TRBJ1-2; no firm D call. The CDR3 runs 12 residues. Trimming removed 6 bases from V and 8 bases from J, with 12 bases in between. Germline lookup yields CDR1 KGHDR and CDR2 SFDVKD. In DNA form, the CDR3 reads TGTGCCACCAGTCGACGGGTTGGCGGCTACACCTTC. Amino acid sequence: CATSRRVGGYTF.

The chain is built from TRBV28 and TRBJ2-5; 7 nucleotides align to TRBD2. Germline V gene sequence: CDR1 MDHEN, CDR2 SYDVKM. The V and J ends lost 4 bases and 2 bases, in that order; junction bases with no gene match: 10. This CDR3 contains 16 residues. The CDR3 loop is CASSSYFGAGQETQYF. As DNA, the CDR3 is TGTGCCAGCAGTTCCTACTTCGGAGCGGGGCAAGAGACCCAGTACTTC.

Note on this clone: One junction end disagrees with the germline gene, perhaps due to a read error. The V gene is TRBV7-7, the J gene TRBJ2-2; D gene unclear. The CDR3 length is 12 residues. Germline V lookup: CDR1 SSHAT, CDR2 FNYEAQ (reference sequence). The CDR3 nucleotides are TGTGCTAGCAGCCCCTCCGCCGGGGAGCTGTTTTTT. Protein: CASSPSAGELFF.

This sequence joins TRBV5-1 and TRBJ2-1; 10 nucleotides line up with TRBD2. V was clipped by 0 bases and J by 12 bases; unmatched bases: 9. There are 15 residues in the CDR3. From germline, CDR1 is SGHRS and CDR2 YFSETQ. For the CDR3, the DNA is TGCGCCAGCAGCTTGGCTAGCGGGGGCCCGCTCGGGCAGTTCTTC. This encodes CASSLASGGPLGQFF.

The rearrangement uses TRBV5-4 and TRBJ2-2; the D is unclear. Looked up from germline, CDR1 is SGHNT and CDR2 is YYREEE (reference sequence). Trimming took off 3 bases at V and 5 bases at J, with 14 bases between the two ends. The CDR3 is 15 residues long. CDR3 sequence reads: CASSSKTVRTGELFF. CDR3 nucleotides: TGTGCCAGCAGCTCCAAGACCGTACGGACCGGGGAGCTGTTTTTT. Looking up the rest from reference TRBV5-4 and TRBJ2-2 gives the full variable domain: ETGVTQSPTHLIKTRGQQVTLRCSSQSGHNTVSWYQQALGQGPQFIFQYYREEENGRGNFPPRFSGLQFPNYSSELNVNALELDDSALYLCASSSKTVRTGELFFGEGSRLTVL.

This clone is medium-sized in the sample. V and J are TRBV6-5 and TRBJ2-7; TRBD1 might be the D (6 bases). Between the trimmed V and J ends, which lost 2 bases and 2 bases, there was a span of 13 bases. CDR1 and CDR2 from the germline V gene are MNHEY and SVGAGI. There are 15 residues in the CDR3. The CDR3, as DNA: TGTGCCAGCAGTTACACTCGGACAGTTACCTACGAGCAGTACTTC. Translated: CASSYTRTVTYEQYF.

The rearrangement links TRBV30 to TRBJ2-7; 14 nucleotides agree with TRBD2. V was clipped by 4 bases and J by 4 bases; unmatched bases: 6. Germline V gene sequence: CDR1 GTSNPN, CDR2 SVGIG (reference sequence). The CDR3 contains 15 residues. The CDR3 coding sequence is TGTGCCTGGACTCACTGGACTAGCGGGAGGTACGAGCAGTACTTC. Translating it yields CAWTHWTSGRYEQYF. Full variable domain (remainder filled in from reference TRBV30 and TRBJ2-7): SQTIHQWPATLVQPVGSPLSLECTVEGTSNPNLYWYRQAAGRGLQLLFYSVGIGQISSEVPQNLSASRPQDRQFILSSKKLLLSDSGFYLCAWTHWTSGRYEQYFGPGTRLTVT.

This clone showed up just a few times. This chain connects TRBV21-1 to TRBJ2-7; the table's D call, TRBD2, has no DNA check behind it. TRBV21-1 is labeled a pseudogene. The CDR3 consists of 14 residues. The CDR3 nucleotides are TGTGCCAGCAGCAAAACCCTAGCGGGGGTGGAGCAGTACTTC. Protein product: CASSKTLAGVEQYF.

The genes are TRBV9 and TRBJ2-5; 11 bases are a match to TRBD2. The trim removed 0 bases at V and 3 bases at J, leaving 4 bases unmatched. CDR3 size: 16 residues. Germline V gene lookup returns CDR1 SGDLS and CDR2 YYNGEE. This chain's CDR3 is CASSVGVAGGEETQYF. DNA of the CDR3: TGTGCCAGCAGCGTAGGGGTAGCGGGGGGGGAAGAGACCCAGTACTTC.

The CDR3 reads CAIRSGPGTGRRENSPLHF. Here the CDR3 DNA reads TGTGCCATCCGAAGCGGGCCCGGGACAGGGAGGCGGGAAAATTCACCCCTCCACTTT. The chain carries TRBV10-3 and TRBJ1-6; 9 nucleotides match TRBD1. With 8 bases clipped from V and 7 bases from J, the junction kept 21 bases outside the gene matches. Germline CDR1 reads ENHRY; CDR2 reads SYGVKD. CDR3 size: 19 residues.

The chain joins TRBV6-5 to TRBJ1-3; D is uncertain. This CDR3 is 13 amino acids long. The germline V gene has CDR1 MNHEY and CDR2 SVGAGI. Trimming cost V 7 bases and J 3 bases, with 10 bases left between them. The CDR3 region has the DNA TGTGCCAGCATCTTGGACGGTGGAAACACCATATATTTT. Translated: CASILDGGNTIYF.

The chain is built from TRBV30 and TRBJ1-2; D may be TRBD1 (5 bases). CDR3 length: 13 residues. Germline CDR1 reads GTSNPN; CDR2 reads SVGIG (reference sequence). The V and J ends lost 0 bases and 7 bases respectively, with 12 bases between them. The CDR3 loop reads CAWSVQGRGGYTF. CDR3 nucleotides: TGTGCCTGGAGTGTCCAAGGGAGGGGTGGCTACACCTTC.

The genes are TRBV4-1 and TRBJ1-3; possibly TRBD1 for D (5 bases). Germline values: CDR1 MGHRA, CDR2 YSYEKL. The V end was cut by 4 bases, the J end by 3 bases, with 16 bases between. This CDR3 region has 16 residues. This CDR3 is CASSPMVGRFGNTIYF. The CDR3 region has the DNA TGCGCCAGCAGCCCGATGGTGGGGCGATTTGGAAACACCATATATTTT.

This clone has more than one count but fewer than ten. This sequence joins TRBV6-5 and TRBJ1-6; 7 bases fit TRBD1. CDR3 length: 15 residues. The V gene end was trimmed by 6 bases and the J gene end by 0 bases; junction bases not matched to a gene: 2. Germline CDR1 MNHEY, CDR2 SVGAGI. CDR3 nucleotide sequence: TGTGCCAGCAGGGACAGGAGCTCCTATAATTCACCCCTCCACTTT. Amino acids: CASRDRSSYNSPLHF.

This chain connects TRBV12-3 or TRBV12-4 to TRBJ1-1, with D possibly matching TRBD1 (6 bases). The V gene lost 8 bases and the J gene lost 0 bases, with 10 bases spanning the gap. The CDR3 has 13 residues. CDR3 nucleotide sequence: TGTGCCAGCTCCGGACAGATGAACACTGAAGCTTTCTTT. It specifies CASSGQMNTEAFF.

The V gene is TRBV27, the J gene TRBJ1-1, with no clear D. V lost 5 bases and J 0 bases, leaving 13 bases between the germline ends. The CDR3 is 15 residues long. CDR1 and CDR2 from the germline V gene are MNHEY and SMNVEV (reference sequence). The CDR3 sequence is CASSPLGQLNTEAFF. CDR3 DNA: TGTGCCAGCAGTCCCTTAGGGCAGTTGAACACTGAAGCTTTCTTT.

The chain uses TRBV7-9 and TRBJ1-4; tentatively, D is TRBD1 (5 bases). The CDR3 totals 15 residues. Trimming shortened V by 1 base and J by 8 bases, and 14 bases separated the two germline ends. Germline V gene data show CDR1 as SEHNR and CDR2 as FQNEAQ (reference sequence). As DNA, the CDR3 is TGTGCCAGCAGCTTAGACGGGACCCAGTACGAAAAACTGTTTTTT. Its translation is CASSLDGTQYEKLFF.

The chain employs TRBV28 and TRBJ1-1; D call uncertain. There are 13 residues in the CDR3. Germline lookup yields CDR1 MDHEN and CDR2 SYDVKM. V lost 6 bases, J lost 1 base, and 9 bases lay in between. The CDR3 sequence: CASSTPRNTEAFF. The CDR3 DNA reads TGTGCCAGCAGCACGCCTAGGAACACTGAAGCTTTCTTT.

This chain links TRBV4-1 with TRBJ1-5; D is unresolved. This CDR3 has 17 residues. The germline V gene encodes CDR1 MGHRA and CDR2 YSYEKL. V was trimmed by 0 bases and J by 6 bases, leaving 18 bases between them. CDR3 protein: CASSQEYPQAAGQPQHF. The CDR3 DNA follows: TGCGCCAGCAGCCAAGAGTACCCCCAGGCAGCGGGTCAGCCCCAGCATTTT.

The chain carries TRBV4-2 and TRBJ2-7; possible D gene TRBD1, 5 bases. Germline loops: CDR1 LGHNA, CDR2 YNFKEQ. This CDR3 has 13 residues. V lost 1 base, J lost 9 bases, and 13 bases lay in between. CDR3 sequence: CASSQGKQELQYF. CDR3 coding DNA: TGTGCCAGCAGCCAAGGTAAACAGGAACTGCAGTACTTC.

The genes are TRBV7-3 and TRBJ2-3; 7 bases are shared with TRBD1. The trim removed 3 bases at V and 2 bases at J, leaving 5 bases unmatched. This CDR3 spans 15 amino acids. Germline CDR1 is SGHTA and CDR2 is FQGTGA. CDR3 loop: CASSFTGAYTDTQYF. CDR3 nucleotides: TGTGCCAGCAGCTTCACAGGGGCCTACACAGATACGCAGTATTTT.

The CDR3 spells CASSVGGGGVSYNEQFF. The CDR3, as DNA: TGTGCCAGCAGCGTAGGCGGCGGGGGGGTTTCCTACAATGAGCAGTTCTTC. The V and J genes are TRBV9 and TRBJ2-1; 9 bases fit TRBD2. The CDR3 extends over 17 amino acids. Germline lookup yields CDR1 SGDLS and CDR2 YYNGEE. Losses at the gene ends were 0 bases for V and 1 base for J; bases not matched to a gene: 5.

The chain joins TRBV5-8 to TRBJ2-7; possible D gene TRBD1, 5 bases. V gave up 2 bases and J gave up 0 bases, with 9 bases separating them. The CDR3 has 14 amino acids. CDR1 and CDR2 from the germline V gene are SGHTS and YDEGEE. The CDR3 DNA is TGTGCCAGCAGCTTTCAGGGAAACTCCTACGAGCAGTACTTC. Protein sequence: CASSFQGNSYEQYF.

This clone was detected a few times. The genes are TRBV2 and TRBJ1-4; the D gene is possibly TRBD1 (5 bases). This CDR3 has 13 amino acids. The V end was cut by 2 bases, the J end by 11 bases, with 12 bases between. Germline CDR1 SNHLY, CDR2 FYNNEI. The CDR3 coding sequence is TGTGCCAGCAGTGAAACCCCTCGGGACAAACTGTTTTTT. The encoded protein is CASSETPRDKLFF.